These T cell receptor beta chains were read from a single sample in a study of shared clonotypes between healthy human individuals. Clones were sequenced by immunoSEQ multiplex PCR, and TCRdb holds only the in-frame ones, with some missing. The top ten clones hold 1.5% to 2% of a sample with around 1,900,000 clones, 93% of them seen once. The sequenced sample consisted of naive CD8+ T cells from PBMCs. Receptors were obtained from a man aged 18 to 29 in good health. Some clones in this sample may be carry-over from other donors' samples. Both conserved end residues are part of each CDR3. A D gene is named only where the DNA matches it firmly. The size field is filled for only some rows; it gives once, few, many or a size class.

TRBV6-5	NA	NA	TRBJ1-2	CASSLGTAYGYTF	TGTGCCAGCAGTTTGGGGACGGCATATGGCTACACCTTC
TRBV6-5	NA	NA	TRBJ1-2	CASSLGAGGNYGYTF	TGTGCCAGCAGCTTAGGGGCGGGGGGCAACTATGGCTACACCTTC
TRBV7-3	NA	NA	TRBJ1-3	CASTVKGDPGYGNTIYF	TGTGCCAGCACCGTAAAAGGGGACCCGGGGTATGGAAACACCATATATTTT
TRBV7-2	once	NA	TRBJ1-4	CASSLDPQLEEAYNEKLFF	TGTGCCAGCAGCTTAGATCCCCAGCTCGAGGAGGCATATAATGAAAAACTGTTTTTT
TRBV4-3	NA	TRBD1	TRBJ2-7	CASSQEPGQGYEQYF	TGCGCCAGCAGCCAAGAACCGGGACAGGGGTACGAGCAGTACTTC
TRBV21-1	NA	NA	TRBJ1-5	CASSIEPDRDRGRRQPQHF	TGTGCCAGCAGCATAGAGCCCGATAGGGACAGGGGGCGCCGGCAGCCCCAGCATTTT
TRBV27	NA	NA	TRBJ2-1	CASSLGLLPYNEQFF	TGTGCCAGCAGTTTAGGCCTTCTCCCCTACAATGAGCAGTTCTTC
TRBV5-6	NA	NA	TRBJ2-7	CASSQEFPYEQYF	TGTGCCAGCAGCCAAGAATTTCCCTACGAGCAGTACTTC
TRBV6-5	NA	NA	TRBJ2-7	CASSYARIYEQYF	TGTGCCAGCAGTTACGCGAGGATCTACGAGCAGTACTTC
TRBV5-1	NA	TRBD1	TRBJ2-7	CASSWDRGDYEQYF	TGCGCCAGCAGCTGGGACAGGGGGGACTACGAGCAGTACTTC
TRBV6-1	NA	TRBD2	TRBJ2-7	CASSEPSSGPSYEQYF	TGTGCCAGCAGTGAACCATCTAGCGGACCATCCTACGAGCAGTACTTC
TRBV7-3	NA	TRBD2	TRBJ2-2	CASSYGLAGGWTGELFF	TGTGCCAGCAGTTACGGACTAGCGGGAGGGTGGACCGGGGAGCTGTTTTTT
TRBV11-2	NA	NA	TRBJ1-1	CASSLSDWEAFF	TGTGCCAGCAGCTTAAGTGACTGGGAAGCTTTCTTT
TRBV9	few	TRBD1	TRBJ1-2	CASSEGDRNGYTF	TGTGCCAGCAGCGAGGGGGACAGGAACGGCTACACCTTC
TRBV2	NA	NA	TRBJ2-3	CASSEAPSLPRDTQYF	TGTGCCAGCAGTGAAGCCCCCAGTCTCCCGAGGGATACGCAGTATTTT
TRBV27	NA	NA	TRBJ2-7	CASSLGGGGSRYEQYF	TGTGCCAGCAGTTTGGGAGGAGGGGGCTCGAGATACGAGCAGTACTTC
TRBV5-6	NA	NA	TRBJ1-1	CASSLGPGNTEAFF	TGTGCCAGCAGCTTGGGTCCCGGAAACACTGAAGCTTTCTTT
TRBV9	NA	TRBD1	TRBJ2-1	CASSVRDSYNEQFF	TGTGCCAGCAGCGTTCGGGACAGTTACAATGAGCAGTTCTTC
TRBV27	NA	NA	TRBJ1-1	CASSQAVAQDGEAFF	TGTGCCAGCAGCCAAGCAGTCGCCCAGGACGGAGAAGCTTTCTTT
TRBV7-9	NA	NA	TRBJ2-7	CASSEAGRFEEQYF	TGTGCCAGCAGTGAGGCAGGGCGATTCGAAGAGCAGTACTTC
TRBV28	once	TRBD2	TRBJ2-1	CASSPGTSGSNEQFF	TGTGCCAGCAGTCCGGGGACTAGCGGGAGCAATGAGCAGTTCTTC
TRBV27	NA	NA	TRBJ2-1	CASSPSANTYNEQFF	TGTGCCAGCAGCCCTTCAGCCAACACTTACAATGAGCAGTTCTTC
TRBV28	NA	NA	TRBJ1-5	CASSLKGSVKQPQHF	TGTGCCAGCAGTTTAAAGGGAAGCGTAAAGCAGCCCCAGCATTTT
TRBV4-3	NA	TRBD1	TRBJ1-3	CASSQGGTGGGNTIYF	TGCGCCAGCAGCCAAGGCGGGACAGGAGGAGGAAACACCATATATTTT
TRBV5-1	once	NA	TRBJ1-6	CASSLSTPLHF	TGCGCCAGCAGCTTGAGTACACCCCTCCACTTT
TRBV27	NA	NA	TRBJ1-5	CASSLSAGARNQPQHF	TGTGCCAGCAGTTTATCGGCGGGGGCGCGCAATCAGCCCCAGCATTTT
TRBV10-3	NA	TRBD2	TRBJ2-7	CAISWTSAPGEQYF	TGTGCCATCAGCTGGACTAGCGCCCCCGGCGAGCAGTACTTC
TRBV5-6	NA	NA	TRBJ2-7	CASSPRGSYEQYF	TGTGCCAGTAGCCCCCGGGGATCCTACGAGCAGTACTTC
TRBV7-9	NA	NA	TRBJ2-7	CASSPDLDEQYF	TGTGCCAGCAGCCCCGACCTTGACGAGCAGTACTTC
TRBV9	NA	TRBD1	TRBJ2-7	CASSQTGIPSYEQYF	TGTGCCAGCAGCCAGACAGGGATCCCCTCCTACGAGCAGTACTTC
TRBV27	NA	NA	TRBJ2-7	CASTRGGTYEQYF	TGTGCCAGCACCAGGGGGGGGACCTACGAGCAGTACTTC
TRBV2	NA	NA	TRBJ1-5	CASRGRGNQPQHF	TGTGCCAGCAGGGGCAGGGGCAATCAGCCCCAGCATTTT
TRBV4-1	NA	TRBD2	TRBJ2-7	CASSPERGYYEQYF	TGCGCCAGCAGCCCGGAGCGGGGTTACTACGAGCAGTACTTC
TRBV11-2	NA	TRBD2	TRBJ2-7	CASSLTSGRGSYEQYF	TGTGCCAGCAGTCTGACTAGCGGGAGAGGATCCTACGAGCAGTACTTC
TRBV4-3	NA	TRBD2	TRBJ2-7	CASSHRGLADTYEQYF	TGCGCCAGCAGCCATAGAGGACTAGCGGATACCTACGAGCAGTACTTC
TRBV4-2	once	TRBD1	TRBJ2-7	CASSQGNYRGEQYF	TGTGCCAGCAGCCAAGGCAACTACAGGGGCGAGCAGTACTTC
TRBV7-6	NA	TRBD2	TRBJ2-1	CATQHGSSGRASYNEQFF	TGTGCCACCCAGCACGGTTCTAGCGGGAGGGCCTCCTACAATGAGCAGTTCTTC
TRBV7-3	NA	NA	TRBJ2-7	CASSLIGGEQYF	TGTGCCAGCAGCTTAATAGGGGGCGAGCAGTACTTC
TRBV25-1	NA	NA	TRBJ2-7	CASSEYRPRGNEQYF	TGTGCCAGCAGTGAATACAGGCCCCGGGGTAACGAGCAGTACTTC
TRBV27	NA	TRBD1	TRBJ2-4	CASTPGGAGTIQYF	TGTGCCAGCACCCCAGGGGGCGCTGGTACCATTCAGTACTTC
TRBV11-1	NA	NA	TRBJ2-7	CASSLKGHEQYF	TGTGCCAGCAGCTTAAAGGGACACGAGCAGTACTTC
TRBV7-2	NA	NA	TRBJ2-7	CASTNSYEQYF	TGTGCCAGCACCAATTCCTACGAGCAGTACTTC
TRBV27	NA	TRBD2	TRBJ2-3	CASSSVGVAGLTDTQYF	TGTGCCAGCAGTTCCGTGGGCGTAGCGGGGCTCACAGATACGCAGTATTTT
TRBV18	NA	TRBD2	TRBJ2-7	CASSPYTSGTYEQYF	TGTGCCAGCTCACCATACACTAGCGGGACCTACGAGCAGTACTTC
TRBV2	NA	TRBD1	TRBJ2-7	CASSDDRGFYEQYF	TGTGCCAGCAGTGACGACAGGGGCTTCTACGAGCAGTACTTC
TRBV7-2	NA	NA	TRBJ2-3	CASSLVQRDTQYF	TGTGCCAGCAGCTTAGTACAGAGGGATACGCAGTATTTT
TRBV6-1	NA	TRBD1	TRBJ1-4	CASSGTGLSEKLFF	TGTGCCAGCAGTGGGACAGGGCTATCTGAAAAACTGTTTTTT
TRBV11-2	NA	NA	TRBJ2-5	CASSGLVGSETQYF	TGTGCCAGCAGCGGCCTTGTAGGCAGCGAGACCCAGTACTTC
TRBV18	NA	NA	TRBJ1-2	CASSPSRPGLYGYTF	TGTGCCAGCTCCCCATCCCGGCCGGGGCTTTATGGCTACACCTTC
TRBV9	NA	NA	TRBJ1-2	CASSVGGVPNPYGYTF	TGTGCCAGCAGCGTAGGGGGGGTCCCTAACCCCTATGGCTACACCTTC
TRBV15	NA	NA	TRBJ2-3	CATSALDYPSTDTQYF	TGTGCCACCAGCGCCTTAGATTACCCTAGCACAGATACGCAGTATTTT